These T cell receptor beta chains were read from a single sample in a study of T cells in localized non-small cell lung cancer. The protocol was immunoSEQ multiplex PCR, while the TCRdb copy is restricted to in-frame clones and leaves out a portion. Of tens of thousands of clones in the sample, roughly 90% were seen once. This sample comprised peripheral blood, obtained before any cancer treatment. Receptors originate from a man aged 35-75 years with stage I squamous cell lung carcinoma. Both conserved end residues are part of each CDR3. A D gene is named only where the DNA matches it firmly. Some rows mark clone size as missing; the rest say once, few, many or name a class of expanded clone.

V gene,J gene,clone size,D gene,CDR3 DNA,CDR3 protein
TRBV7-6,TRBJ2-7,.,.,TGTGCCAGCAGTTGGGGCAGGGACGGTCAGCACGAGCAGTACTTC,CASSWGRDGQHEQYF
TRBV28,TRBJ1-5,few,.,TGTGCCAGCAGTTGGGGCAGGGGTCAGCCCCAGCATTTT,CASSWGRGQPQHF
TRBV4-3,TRBJ2-1,.,TRBD2,TGCGCCAGCAGCGCTGGGACTAGCGGGAAGAATGAGCAGTTCTTC,CASSAGTSGKNEQFF
TRBV29-1,TRBJ1-1,.,.,TGCAGCGCCTTTGGGACGGCCAGGCGGACTGAAGCTTTCTTT,CSAFGTARRTEAFF
TRBV10-3,TRBJ1-2,.,TRBD1,TGTGCCATCAGTTCGACAGGGGAAGGGTACTATGGCTACACCTTC,CAISSTGEGYYGYTF
TRBV5-1,TRBJ1-1,.,TRBD1,TGCGCCAGCAGCTTGGTCCCTCAGGGGGCTGGAACTGAAGCTTTCTTT,CASSLVPQGAGTEAFF
TRBV9,TRBJ2-3,once,TRBD2,TGTGCCAGCAGCGGAGCGGGGCTCTCCACAGATACGCAGTATTTT,CASSGAGLSTDTQYF
TRBV7-2,TRBJ1-1,.,.,TGTGCCAGCAGCTTATTGCGGACTGAAGCTTTCTTT,CASSLLRTEAFF
TRBV10-3,TRBJ2-1,.,.,TGTGCCATCAACAGGGACTCCGGTTACAATGAGCAGTTCTTC,CAINRDSGYNEQFF
TRBV29-1,TRBJ2-5,.,.,TGCAGCGTTGATCCAGTCCAAGAGACCCAGTACTTC,CSVDPVQETQYF
TRBV30,TRBJ1-6,.,.,TGTGCCTGGAGTGTAGAGGGGCGCAGACGAAATTCACCCCTCCACTTT,CAWSVEGRRRNSPLHF
TRBV9,TRBJ2-1,.,.,TGTGCCAGCAGGGCAAGCGAAAGCTCCTACAATGAGCAGTTCTTC,CASRASESSYNEQFF
TRBV19,TRBJ2-7,.,.,TGTGCCAGTAGTATGGCGGACTCCGGGGTCTACGAGCAGTACTTC,CASSMADSGVYEQYF
TRBV11-2,TRBJ2-1,once,.,TGTGCCAGCAGCTCCCCCTGGGGGGGGCGGAGGAATGAGCAGTTCTTC,CASSSPWGGRRNEQFF
TRBV7-2,TRBJ1-1,.,.,TGTGCCAGCAGCCGGCTCAGGGTGAACACTGAAGCTTTCTTT,CASSRLRVNTEAFF
TRBV28,TRBJ2-1,.,.,TGTGCCAGCAGTTTAGTCCAGGGTGGTCTCAACAATGAGCAGTTCTTC,CASSLVQGGLNNEQFF
TRBV7-2,TRBJ1-2,once,.,TGTGCCAGCAGCCCTCGCCGGGACATTTACCAAGGTCGCGGCTACACCTTC,CASSPRRDIYQGRGYTF
TRBV4-2,TRBJ1-1,.,.,TGTGCCAGCAGCTCAGGAGGTAGCACTGAAGCTTTCTTT,CASSSGGSTEAFF